This TCR beta chain was retrieved from a study of shared T cell receptors in the human thymus. V was pared by 8 bases and J by 4 bases, with 4 bases of the junction left unmatched. The CDR3 has 13 amino acids. CDR1 and CDR2 (germline): MNHEY, SMNVEV (reference sequence). The method was immunoSEQ multiplex PCR; TCRdb's version includes in-frame clones alone and lacks a portion of them. Seen here are about 660,000 clones, around 89% observed once, and the top ten hold 0.0095% to 0.011%. This sample also belongs to another study, concerning human thymus T cells. Turning to that study: Donors were healthy Finnish infants having corrective surgery for congenital heart defects. Repertoires from thymus and blood appeared to show biased V and J gene usage. Highly overlapping thymic repertoires in unrelated individuals were reported by related research.

Source material: thymocytes. The sequence derives from a boy in the first two years of life with a congenital heart defect. This chain links TRBV27 with TRBJ2-3; 9 bases agree with TRBD1. CDR3 sequence (DNA): TGTGCCAGCGCGACAGGGGGGGCAGATACGCAGTATTTT. Protein sequence: CASATGGADTQYF.